The 19 T cell receptor beta chains below were found in one sample sequenced in a study of T cells in Graves' hyperthyroidism and ophthalmopathy. It was RNA transcripts that yielded the amplified TCR beta CDR3 regions. Using the HTBI primer set, a first-round RT-PCR was run on the TCR CDR3. In TCRdb, the multiplex PCR reads were re-called with MiXCR into one record per CDR3 protein. The table includes 550,000 to 700,000 distinct CDR3 sequences, under 15% detected once. Sample: blood. All receptors derive from a woman in her 40s with Graves' ophthalmopathy.

This clonotype was observed many times. J is TRBJ1-2 and V is TRBV12-3 or TRBV12-4, with a tentative D call TRBD1 (5 bases). The CDR3 is made up of 14 amino acids. The V end was cut by 5 bases, the J end by 8 bases, with 18 bases between. In nucleotides, the CDR3 is TGTGCCAGCAGTCCCCTGGGACCTCCGGGCGGCTACACCTTC. Amino acid sequence: CASSPLGPPGGYTF.

This clonotype has just a few counts. The chain couples TRBV9 to TRBJ1-5, with a weak D call TRBD1 (5 bases). CDR3 length equals 15 residues. Germline CDR1 SGDLS, CDR2 YYNGEE. Trimming shortened V by 0 bases and J by 6 bases, and 13 bases separated the two germline ends. The CDR3 coding sequence is TGTGCCAGCAGCGTAGCCCCCGGGGGAGGTCAGCCCCAGCATTTT. This gives the protein CASSVAPGGGQPQHF.

This clonotype showed up many times. The genes are TRBV12-3 or TRBV12-4 and TRBJ1-1; D is perhaps TRBD1 (5 bases). There are 14 residues in the CDR3. Trimming shortened V by 7 bases and J by 0 bases, and 12 bases separated the two germline ends. CDR3 sequence reads: CASKAGTMNTEAFF. The CDR3 region has the DNA TGTGCCAGCAAGGCAGGGACTATGAACACTGAAGCTTTCTTT.

V and J are TRBV19 and TRBJ1-2; 7 nucleotides agree with TRBD1. Germline-derived CDR1 and CDR2 are LNHDA and SQIVND (reference sequence). The CDR3 length is 14 residues. J lost 4 bases, V lost 6 bases, and 8 bases had no gene match. The CDR3 sequence: CASRETGRFYGYTF. The CDR3 DNA reads as TGTGCCAGTAGGGAGACAGGGCGTTTCTATGGCTACACCTTC.

The rearrangement joins TRBV11-2 to TRBJ2-7; 9 nucleotides align to TRBD2. Per the germline V gene, CDR1 is SGHAT and CDR2 is FQNNGV. The CDR3 is 15 residues long. Trimming removed 5 bases from V and 2 bases from J; junction bases left unmatched: 7. DNA of the CDR3: TGTGCCAGCAGCCAAATAGCGGGAGATCCCTACGAGCAGTACTTC. Amino acids: CASSQIAGDPYEQYF.

This clonotype was picked up many times. This chain uses TRBV7-2 with TRBJ2-7; TRBD2 matches at 8 bases. Germline CDR1 and CDR2: SGHTA and FQGNSA. The CDR3 is made up of 13 amino acids. Trimming at V came to 5 bases and at J to 6 bases, leaving 6 bases not matched to a gene. The CDR3 region is CASSGSSGGEQYF. The CDR3 region has the DNA TGTGCCAGCAGCGGGAGCAGCGGGGGCGAGCAGTACTTC.

In this sample, this clonotype turned up many times. The V and J genes are TRBV6-5 and TRBJ1-2; possible D gene TRBD1, 5 bases. Between the trimmed V and J ends, which lost 2 bases and 5 bases, there was a span of 12 bases. Germline loops: CDR1 MNHEY, CDR2 SVGAGI. This CDR3 region has 14 residues. In DNA form, the CDR3 reads TGTGCCAGCAGTTACACCAGGGAGATATATGGCTACACCTTC. Amino acids: CASSYTREIYGYTF.

This clonotype has a count of ten or more. J is TRBJ1-1 and V is TRBV4-1; D call uncertain. The length of the CDR3 is 14 residues. The V end was cut by 1 base, the J end by 4 bases, with 10 bases between. In germline, CDR1 is MGHRA, CDR2 YSYEKL. This chain's CDR3 is CASSQAMDSTEAFF. DNA for the CDR3: TGCGCCAGCAGCCAAGCGATGGATTCCACTGAAGCTTTCTTT.

This clonotype was seen repeatedly, ten times or more. This rearrangement joins TRBV6-4 to TRBJ1-5, with unresolved D. The CDR3 length is 16 residues. Trimming removed 7 bases at V and 0 bases at J, with 16 bases between. Looked up from germline, CDR1 is MRHNA and CDR2 is SNTAGT. CDR3 loop: CASTHLAGYSNQPQHF. The CDR3 nucleotides read TGTGCCAGCACCCACCTCGCAGGTTATAGCAATCAGCCCCAGCATTTT.

The gene calls are TRBV29-1 and TRBJ2-7; 13 bases are shared with TRBD2. J lost 0 bases, V lost 6 bases, and 8 bases had no gene match. Germline V gene data show CDR1 as SQVTM and CDR2 as ANQGSEA. This CDR3 has 16 amino acids. DNA for the CDR3: TGCAGCGTCCGTGGGACTAGCGGGATTTACTCCTACGAGCAGTACTTC. The encoded protein is CSVRGTSGIYSYEQYF.

V usage is TRBV28 and J usage is TRBJ2-5; D is perhaps TRBD2 (6 bases). CDR1 MDHEN and CDR2 SYDVKM come from the germline V gene. The CDR3 sequence is 15 residues long. V was trimmed by 9 bases and J by 5 bases, leaving 22 bases between them. CDR3 coding DNA: TGTGCCAGTCTAGGGAGGTCCATGTCCCACGAGACCCAGTACTTC. It is translated as CASLGRSMSHETQYF.

The gene calls are TRBV6-5 and TRBJ1-5, with 7 bases lining up with TRBD1. The CDR3 is 15 residues long. With 4 bases clipped from V and 6 bases from J, the junction kept 9 bases outside the gene matches. Germline CDR1 and CDR2: MNHEY and SVGAGI. In DNA form, the CDR3 reads TGTGCCAGCAGTTTTACACAGGGGATCGGTCAGCCCCAGCATTTT. Translating gives CASSFTQGIGQPQHF.

This clonotype was counted between two and nine times. This chain uses TRBV28 with TRBJ2-6, with D perhaps matching TRBD2 (6 bases). The germline CDR1 and CDR2 sequences are MDHEN and SYDVKM. Between the trimmed V and J ends, which lost 5 bases and 2 bases, there was a span of 13 bases. The CDR3 extends over 16 amino acids. The CDR3 DNA reads as TGTGCCAGCAGTGACCCCGGGGGAACTGGGGCCAACGTCCTGACTTTC. This codes for CASSDPGGTGANVLTF.

This clonotype was counted many times. This sequence joins TRBV19 and TRBJ2-7; 10 nucleotides align to TRBD1. Unmatched junction bases numbered 4, after V lost 4 bases and J lost 1 base. In germline, CDR1 is LNHDA, CDR2 SQIVND (reference sequence). The CDR3 is 15 residues long. CDR3 residues: CASSKGTGESYEQYF. The CDR3 nucleotides read TGTGCCAGTAGTAAGGGGACAGGGGAGTCCTACGAGCAGTACTTC.

This clonotype has ten or more counts. The chain carries TRBV7-2 and TRBJ2-7; D is perhaps TRBD2 (5 bases). This CDR3 is 16 amino acids long. V was cut by 5 bases and J by 1 base, with 18 bases left in between. In germline, CDR1 is SGHTA, CDR2 FQGNSA. The CDR3 is CASSGAKFSGSYEQYF. The CDR3 nucleotides read TGTGCCAGCAGCGGCGCGAAGTTCAGCGGATCCTACGAGCAGTACTTC.

This clonotype has ten or more counts. The chain carries TRBV20-1 and TRBJ1-1; D uncertain. The length of the CDR3 is 13 residues. Germline V CDR1 and CDR2: DFQATT, SNEGSKA (reference sequence). Trimming cost V 1 base and J 7 bases, with 13 bases left between them. The CDR3 sequence: CSARVASQNEAFF. CDR3 nucleotides: TGCAGTGCTAGAGTCGCCTCCCAGAATGAAGCTTTCTTT.

In this sample, this clonotype turned up a few times. The chain carries TRBV27 and TRBJ2-2; D is possibly TRBD1 (7 bases). The CDR3 runs 15 residues. Trimming removed 3 bases at V and 5 bases at J, with 13 bases between. Germline CDR1 is MNHEY and CDR2 is SMNVEV (reference sequence). CDR3 loop: CASSFRAGGTGELFF. CDR3 in DNA: TGTGCCAGCAGTTTTAGGGCAGGGGGGACCGGGGAGCTGTTTTTT.

This clonotype was observed at least ten times. The chain joins TRBV6-5 to TRBJ1-1, with D unresolved. Germline V CDR1 and CDR2: MNHEY, SVGAGI. CDR3 length equals 17 residues. The V end lost 0 bases, the J end lost 0 bases, and 14 bases lay between the germline ends. The CDR3 sequence is CASSYSFADSMNTEAFF. In nucleotides, the CDR3 is TGTGCCAGCAGTTACTCGTTCGCAGACTCTATGAACACTGAAGCTTTCTTT.

There are many counts of this clonotype. The V call is TRBV12-3 or TRBV12-4, the J call TRBJ2-3; 7 nucleotides align to TRBD2. Trimming took 7 bases from V and 4 from J; bases not matched to a gene: 14. The CDR3 is 16 amino acids. The CDR3, as DNA: TGTGCCAGCAACTCGCGGGGTGCGGGAGAACCAGATACGCAGTATTTT. Translated: CASNSRGAGEPDTQYF.